The present T cell receptor beta chain was sequenced within a study of T cell clones after liver transplantation. Study overall: Post-transplant blood was tracked for graft-donor-reactive T cell clones identified in a pre-transplant mixed lymphocyte reaction. Third-party-reactive TCRbeta sequences from pre-transplant mixed lymphocyte reactions served as antigen-independent comparators.

A note on this clone: Antigen: not known.

Clones were sequenced by immunoSEQ multiplex PCR, and TCRdb holds only the in-frame ones, with some missing. The sample shows roughly 40,000 clones, about 86% of them seen only once. Trimming removed 5 bases at V and 5 bases at J, with 14 bases between. The germline gives CDR1 WNHNN, CDR2 SYGVQD (reference sequence). The CDR3 runs 14 residues. Broader study findings: Donor-reactive sequences fell more than third party-reactive ones, suggesting partial deletion.

The sequencing here drew on CD4+ T cells from blood, taken 24 months after liver transplant. J is TRBJ2-3 and V is TRBV10-1; weak D call: TRBD2 (6 bases). The receptor was isolated from a human patient who received a liver transplant. Some T cells may have come from the graft donor. The CDR3 sequence: CASSQRRDGDTQYF. CDR3 in DNA: TGCGCCAGCAGTCAGAGGCGGGACGGAGATACGCAGTATTTT.